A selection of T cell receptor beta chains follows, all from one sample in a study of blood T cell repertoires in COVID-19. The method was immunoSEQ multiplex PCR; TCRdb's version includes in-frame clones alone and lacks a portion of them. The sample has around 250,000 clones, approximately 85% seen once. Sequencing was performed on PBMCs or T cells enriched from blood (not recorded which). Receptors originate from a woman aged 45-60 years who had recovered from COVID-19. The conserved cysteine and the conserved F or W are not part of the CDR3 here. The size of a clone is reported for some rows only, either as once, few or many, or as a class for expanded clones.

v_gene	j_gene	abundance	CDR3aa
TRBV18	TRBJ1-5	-	ASSPRAGSAPNQPQH
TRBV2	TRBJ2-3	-	ASWESTDTQY
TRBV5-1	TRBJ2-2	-	ASSLGRANTGELF
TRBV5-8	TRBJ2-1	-	ASSLYKTGRDEQF
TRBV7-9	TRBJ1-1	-	ASSTGAGWVNTEAF
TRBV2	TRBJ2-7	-	ASSGQLYEQY
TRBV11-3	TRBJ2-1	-	ASSSSRSYNEQF
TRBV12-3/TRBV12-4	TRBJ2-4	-	ASSPTPLAGEN
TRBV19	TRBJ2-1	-	ASSPSGRGSEQF
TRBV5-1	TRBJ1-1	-	ASSLAGGSTEAF
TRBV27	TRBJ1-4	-	ASSLFGTGGEVNEKLF
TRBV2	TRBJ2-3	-	ASSERTDTQY
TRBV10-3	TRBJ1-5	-	ASFNRGENQPQH
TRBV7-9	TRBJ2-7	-	ASSLVRREGGEQY
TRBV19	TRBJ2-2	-	ASGQGLSNTGELF
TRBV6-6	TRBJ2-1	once	ASSIRTSGRAHEQF
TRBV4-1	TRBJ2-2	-	ASSQPESPGTGGSGELF
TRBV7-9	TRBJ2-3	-	ASSLAQGGVRDTQY
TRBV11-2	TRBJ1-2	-	ASSPDRGYGYT
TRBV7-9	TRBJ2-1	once	ASSLGLAGGSYNEQF
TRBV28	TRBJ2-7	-	ASSRNYEQY
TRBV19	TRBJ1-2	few	ASSTAQGLNYGYT
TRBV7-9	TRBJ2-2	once	ASSLKGQISTGELF
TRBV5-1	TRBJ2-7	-	ASSLGGQGASEQY
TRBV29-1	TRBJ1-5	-	SVQGGTGSNQPQH
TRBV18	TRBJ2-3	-	ASSPLQAGVSDTQY
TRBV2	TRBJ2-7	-	ASSADSYYEQY
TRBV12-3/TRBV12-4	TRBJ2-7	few	ASRTAGNYEQY
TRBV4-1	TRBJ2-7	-	ASSARQGTDSYEQY
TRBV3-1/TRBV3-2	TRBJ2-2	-	ASSQGVAGINTGELF
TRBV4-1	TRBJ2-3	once	ASSQAFSVRDTQY
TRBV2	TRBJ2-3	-	ASSALIPAGDFADTQY
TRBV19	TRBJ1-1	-	ASSTRQGKNTEAF
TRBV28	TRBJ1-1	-	ASRATRTPV
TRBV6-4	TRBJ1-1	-	ASSENTGTSPAF
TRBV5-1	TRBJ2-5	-	ASSVGQGDGETQY